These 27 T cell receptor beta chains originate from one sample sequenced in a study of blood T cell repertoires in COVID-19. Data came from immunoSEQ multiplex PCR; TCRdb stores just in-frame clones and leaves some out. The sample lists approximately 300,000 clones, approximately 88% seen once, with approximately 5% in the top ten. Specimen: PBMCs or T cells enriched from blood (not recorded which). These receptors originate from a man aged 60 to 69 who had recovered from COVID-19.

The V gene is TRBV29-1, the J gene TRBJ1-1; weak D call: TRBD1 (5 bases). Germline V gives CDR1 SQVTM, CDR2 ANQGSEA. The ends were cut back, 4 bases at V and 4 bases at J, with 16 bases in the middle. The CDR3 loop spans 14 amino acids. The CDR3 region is CSVVTPGRVTEAFF. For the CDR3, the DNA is TGCAGCGTTGTCACCCCAGGCAGGGTCACTGAAGCTTTCTTT.

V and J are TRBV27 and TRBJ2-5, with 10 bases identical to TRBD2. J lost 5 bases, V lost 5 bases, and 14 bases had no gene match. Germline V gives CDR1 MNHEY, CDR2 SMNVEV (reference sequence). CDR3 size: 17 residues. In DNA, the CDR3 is TGTGCCAGCAGTCCTAGAAGCGGGAGGGCCAGGGGGGAGACCCAGTACTTC. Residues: CASSPRSGRARGETQYF.

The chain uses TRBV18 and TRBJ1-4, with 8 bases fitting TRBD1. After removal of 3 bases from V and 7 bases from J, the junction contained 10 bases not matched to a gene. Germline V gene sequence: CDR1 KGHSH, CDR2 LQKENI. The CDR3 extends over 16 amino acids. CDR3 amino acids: CASSPVTGQGSEKLFF. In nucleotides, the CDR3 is TGTGCCAGCTCACCGGTAACCGGACAGGGTTCTGAAAAACTGTTTTTT.

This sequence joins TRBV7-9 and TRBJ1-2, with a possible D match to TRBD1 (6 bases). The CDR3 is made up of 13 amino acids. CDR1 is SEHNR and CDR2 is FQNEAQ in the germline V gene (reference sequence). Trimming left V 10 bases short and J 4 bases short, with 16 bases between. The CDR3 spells CATSAGQFYGYTF. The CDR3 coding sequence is TGTGCCACCTCCGCAGGACAGTTCTATGGCTACACCTTC.

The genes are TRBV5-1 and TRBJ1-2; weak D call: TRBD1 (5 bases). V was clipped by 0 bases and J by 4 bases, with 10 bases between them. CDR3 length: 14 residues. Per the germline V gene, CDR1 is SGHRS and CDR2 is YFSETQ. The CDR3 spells CASSLANGGYGYTF. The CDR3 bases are TGCGCCAGCAGCTTGGCCAACGGGGGCTATGGCTACACCTTC.

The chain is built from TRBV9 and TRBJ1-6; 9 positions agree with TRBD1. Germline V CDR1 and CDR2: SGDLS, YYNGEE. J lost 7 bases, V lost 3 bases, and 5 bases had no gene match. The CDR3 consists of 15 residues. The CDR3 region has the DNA TGTGCCAGCAGCGCGGGACAGGGACCAAATTCACCCCTCCACTTT. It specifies CASSAGQGPNSPLHF. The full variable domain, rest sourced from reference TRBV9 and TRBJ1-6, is DSGVTQTPKHLITATGQRVTLRCSPRSGDLSVYWYQQSLDQGLQFLIQYYNGEERAKGNILERFSAQQFPDLHSELNLSSLELGDSALYFCASSAGQGPNSPLHFGNGTRLTVT.

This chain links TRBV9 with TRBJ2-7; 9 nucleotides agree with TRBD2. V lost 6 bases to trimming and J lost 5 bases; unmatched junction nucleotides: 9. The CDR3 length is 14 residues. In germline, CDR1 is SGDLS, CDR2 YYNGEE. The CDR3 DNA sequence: TGTGCCAGCACTCCGGGACTAGCTCTCCACGAGCAGTACTTC. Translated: CASTPGLALHEQYF.

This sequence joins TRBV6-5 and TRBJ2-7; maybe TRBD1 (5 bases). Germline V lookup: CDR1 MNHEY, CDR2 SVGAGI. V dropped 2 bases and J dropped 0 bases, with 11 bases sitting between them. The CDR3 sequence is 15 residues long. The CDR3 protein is CASSYDSLSSYEQYF. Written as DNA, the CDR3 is TGTGCCAGCAGTTACGACAGTTTGAGCTCCTACGAGCAGTACTTC.

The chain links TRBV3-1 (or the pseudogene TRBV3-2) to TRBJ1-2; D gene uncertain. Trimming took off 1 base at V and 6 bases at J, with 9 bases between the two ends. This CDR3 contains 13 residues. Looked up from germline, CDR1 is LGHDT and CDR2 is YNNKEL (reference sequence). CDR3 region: CASSQALQNGYTF. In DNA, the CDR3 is TGTGCCAGCAGCCAAGCGTTACAGAATGGCTACACCTTC.

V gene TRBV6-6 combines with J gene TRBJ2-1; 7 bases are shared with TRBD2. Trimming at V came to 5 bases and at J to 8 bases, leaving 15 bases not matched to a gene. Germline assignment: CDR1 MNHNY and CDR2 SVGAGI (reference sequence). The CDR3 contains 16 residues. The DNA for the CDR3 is TGTGCCAGCAGTCACCGGGCTAGCGGACCCGCGCATGAGCAGTTCTTC. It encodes CASSHRASGPAHEQFF.

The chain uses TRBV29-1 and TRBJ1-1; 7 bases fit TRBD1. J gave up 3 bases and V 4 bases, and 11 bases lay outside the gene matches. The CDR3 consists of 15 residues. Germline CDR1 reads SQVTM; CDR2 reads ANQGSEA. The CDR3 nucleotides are TGCAGCGTTGTGGCCCAAGGGGGCTCTGACACTGAAGCTTTCTTT. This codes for CSVVAQGGSDTEAFF.

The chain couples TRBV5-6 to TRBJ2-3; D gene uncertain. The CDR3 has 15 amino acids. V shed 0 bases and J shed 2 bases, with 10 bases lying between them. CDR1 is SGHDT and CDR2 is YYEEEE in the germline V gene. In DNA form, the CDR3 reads TGTGCCAGCAGCTTGGGACTTGCCACCACAGATACGCAGTATTTT. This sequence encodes CASSLGLATTDTQYF.

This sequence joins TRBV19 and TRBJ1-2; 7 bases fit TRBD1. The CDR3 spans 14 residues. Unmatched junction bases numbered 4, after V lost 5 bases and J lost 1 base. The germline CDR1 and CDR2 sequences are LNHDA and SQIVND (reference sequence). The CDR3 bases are TGTGCCAGTAGTTTCAGGACAGGTAACTATGGCTACACCTTC. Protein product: CASSFRTGNYGYTF.

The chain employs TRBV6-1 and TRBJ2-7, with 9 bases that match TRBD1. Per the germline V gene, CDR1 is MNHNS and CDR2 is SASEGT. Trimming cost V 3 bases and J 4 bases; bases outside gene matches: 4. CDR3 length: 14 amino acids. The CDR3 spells CASSEGTGFYEQYF. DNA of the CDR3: TGTGCCAGCAGTGAGGGGACAGGGTTTTACGAGCAGTACTTC.

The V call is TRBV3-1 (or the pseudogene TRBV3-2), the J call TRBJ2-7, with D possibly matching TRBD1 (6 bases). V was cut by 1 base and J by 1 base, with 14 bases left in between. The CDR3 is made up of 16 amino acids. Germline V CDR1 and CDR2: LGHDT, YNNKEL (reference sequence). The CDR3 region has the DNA TGTGCCAGCAGCCAAGCGGTAGGACAGATTTCCTACGAGCAGTACTTC. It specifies CASSQAVGQISYEQYF.

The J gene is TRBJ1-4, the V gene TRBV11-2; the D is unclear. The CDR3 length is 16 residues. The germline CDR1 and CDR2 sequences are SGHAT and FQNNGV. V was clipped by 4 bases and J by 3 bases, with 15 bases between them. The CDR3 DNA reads TGTGCCAGCAGCTCTAGCCGGGGAGGGTCTAATGAAAAACTGTTTTTT. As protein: CASSSSRGGSNEKLFF.

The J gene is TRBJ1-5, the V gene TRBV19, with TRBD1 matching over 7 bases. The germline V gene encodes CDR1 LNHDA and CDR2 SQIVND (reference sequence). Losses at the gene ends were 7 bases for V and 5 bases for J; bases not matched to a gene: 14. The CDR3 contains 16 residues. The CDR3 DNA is TGTGCCAGTACCGCTCGGTGGGACAGTAGTTATCAGCCCCAGCATTTT. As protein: CASTARWDSSYQPQHF.

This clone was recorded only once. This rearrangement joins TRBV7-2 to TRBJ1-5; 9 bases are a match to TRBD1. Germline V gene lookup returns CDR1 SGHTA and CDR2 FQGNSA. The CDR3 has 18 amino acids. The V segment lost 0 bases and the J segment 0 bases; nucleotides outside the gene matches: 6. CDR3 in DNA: TGTGCCAGCAGCTTAGCCCCGACAGGGGGGAATAGCAATCAGCCCCAGCATTTT. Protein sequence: CASSLAPTGGNSNQPQHF.

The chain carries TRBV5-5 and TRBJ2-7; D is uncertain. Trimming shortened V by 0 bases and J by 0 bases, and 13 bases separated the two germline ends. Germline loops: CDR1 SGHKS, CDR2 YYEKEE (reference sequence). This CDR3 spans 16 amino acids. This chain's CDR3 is CASSLAPGQASYEQYF. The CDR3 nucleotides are TGTGCCAGCAGCTTGGCCCCTGGGCAGGCCTCCTACGAGCAGTACTTC.

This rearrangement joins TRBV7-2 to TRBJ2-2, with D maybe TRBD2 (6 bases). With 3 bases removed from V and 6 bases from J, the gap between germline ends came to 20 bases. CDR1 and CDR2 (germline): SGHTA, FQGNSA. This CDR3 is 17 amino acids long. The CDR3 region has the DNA TGTGCCAGCAGCTTGGTTTTCGGAGGGCCGAGTTCCGGGGAGCTGTTTTTT. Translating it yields CASSLVFGGPSSGELFF.

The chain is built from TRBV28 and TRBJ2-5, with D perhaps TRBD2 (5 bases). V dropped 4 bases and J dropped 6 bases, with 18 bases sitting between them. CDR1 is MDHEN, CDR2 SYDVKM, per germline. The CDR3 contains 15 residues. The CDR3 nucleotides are TGTGCCAGCAGTTCCCATAATGAGGGCAGGCAGACCCAGTACTTC. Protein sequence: CASSSHNEGRQTQYF.

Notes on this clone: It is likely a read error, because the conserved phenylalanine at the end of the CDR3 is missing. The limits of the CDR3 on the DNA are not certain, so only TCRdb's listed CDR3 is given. The CDR3 loop reads CASSTSGQGNI. The chain has TRBV11-3 and TRBJ1-2; the table's D call of TRBD1 was not tested on the DNA. Looked up from germline, CDR1 is SGHNT and CDR2 is YENEEA. The CDR3 contains 11 residues when both ends are counted.

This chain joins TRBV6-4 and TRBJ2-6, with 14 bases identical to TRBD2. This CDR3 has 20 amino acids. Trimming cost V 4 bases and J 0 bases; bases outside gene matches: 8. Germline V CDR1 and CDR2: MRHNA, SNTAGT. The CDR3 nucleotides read TGTGCCAGCAGTGCGTCGGGACTAGCGGGAGATGACTCTGGGGCCAACGTCCTGACTTTC. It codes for CASSASGLAGDDSGANVLTF.

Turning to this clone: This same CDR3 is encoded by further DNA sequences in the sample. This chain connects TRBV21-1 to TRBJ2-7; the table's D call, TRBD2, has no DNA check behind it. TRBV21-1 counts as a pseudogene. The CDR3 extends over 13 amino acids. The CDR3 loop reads CASSASGTYEQYF. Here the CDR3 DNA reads TGTGCCAGCAGCGCTAGCGGGACCTACGAGCAGTACTTC.

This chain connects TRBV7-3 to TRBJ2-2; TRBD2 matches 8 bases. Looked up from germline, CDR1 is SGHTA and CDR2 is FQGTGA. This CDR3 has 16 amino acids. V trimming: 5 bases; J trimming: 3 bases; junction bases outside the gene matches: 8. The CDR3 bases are TGTGCCAGCAGCCCGATCTCAGCGGGAGACACCGGGGAGCTGTTTTTT. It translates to CASSPISAGDTGELFF.

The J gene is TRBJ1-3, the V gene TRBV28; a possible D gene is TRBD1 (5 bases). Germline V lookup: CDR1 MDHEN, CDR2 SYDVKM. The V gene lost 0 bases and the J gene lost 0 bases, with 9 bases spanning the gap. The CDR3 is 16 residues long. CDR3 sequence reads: CASSLWAGLSGNTIYF. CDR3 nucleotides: TGTGCCAGCAGTTTATGGGCGGGGCTCTCTGGAAACACCATATATTTT.

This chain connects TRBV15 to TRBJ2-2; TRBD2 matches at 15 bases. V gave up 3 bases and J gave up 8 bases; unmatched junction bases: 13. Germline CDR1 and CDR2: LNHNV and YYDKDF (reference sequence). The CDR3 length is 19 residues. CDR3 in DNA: TGTGCCACCAGCAGGAAAGAAGGTTGGACTAGCGGGAGGGTTGGGGAGCTGTTTTTT. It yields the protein CATSRKEGWTSGRVGELFF.